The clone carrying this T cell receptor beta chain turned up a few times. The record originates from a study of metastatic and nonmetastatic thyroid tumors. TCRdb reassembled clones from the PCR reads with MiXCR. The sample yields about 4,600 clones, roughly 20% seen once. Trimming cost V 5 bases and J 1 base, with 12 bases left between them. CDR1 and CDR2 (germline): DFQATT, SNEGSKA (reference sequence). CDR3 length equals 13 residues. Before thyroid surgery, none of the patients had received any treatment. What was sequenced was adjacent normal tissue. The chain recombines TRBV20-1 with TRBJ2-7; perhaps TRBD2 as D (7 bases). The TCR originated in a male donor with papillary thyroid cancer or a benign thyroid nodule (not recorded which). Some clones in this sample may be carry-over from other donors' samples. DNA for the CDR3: TGCAGTGCTGTCGGGGGGCGGTCCTACGAGCAGTACTTC. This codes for CSAVGGRSYEQYF.